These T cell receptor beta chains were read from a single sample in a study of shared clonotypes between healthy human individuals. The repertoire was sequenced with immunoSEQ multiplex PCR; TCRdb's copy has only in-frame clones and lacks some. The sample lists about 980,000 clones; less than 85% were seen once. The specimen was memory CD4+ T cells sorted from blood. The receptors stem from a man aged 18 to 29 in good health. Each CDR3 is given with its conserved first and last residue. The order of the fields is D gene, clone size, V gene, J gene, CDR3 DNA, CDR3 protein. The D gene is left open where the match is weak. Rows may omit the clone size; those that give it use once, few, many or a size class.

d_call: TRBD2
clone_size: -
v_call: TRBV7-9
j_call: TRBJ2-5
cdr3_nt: TGTGCCAGCAGCTTGACGGGAGGAATCCAAGAGACCCAGTACTTC
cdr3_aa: CASSLTGGIQETQYF

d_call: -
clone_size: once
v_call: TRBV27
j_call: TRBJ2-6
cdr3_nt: TGTGCCAGCAGTGACAAGACGGGGTCCGGGGCCAACGTCCTGACTTTC
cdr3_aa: CASSDKTGSGANVLTF

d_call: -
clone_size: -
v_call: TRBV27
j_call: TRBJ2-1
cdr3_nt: TGTGCCAGCAGTTTAAATGCGGGGCGATCCAATGAGCAGTTCTTC
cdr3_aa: CASSLNAGRSNEQFF

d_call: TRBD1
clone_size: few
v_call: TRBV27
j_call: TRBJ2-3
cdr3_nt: TGTGCCAGCAGTTTCACAAGGACAGGGGGTGCCACAGATACGCAGTATTTT
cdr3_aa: CASSFTRTGGATDTQYF

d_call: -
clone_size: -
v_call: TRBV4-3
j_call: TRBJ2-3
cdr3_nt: TGCGCCAGCAGCCAAGGACAGAAGAACACAGATACGCAGTATTTT
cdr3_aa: CASSQGQKNTDTQYF

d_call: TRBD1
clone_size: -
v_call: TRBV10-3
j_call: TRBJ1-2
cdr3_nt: TGTGCCATCAGTGGGACAGGGCTCAACTATGGCTACACCTTC
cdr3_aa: CAISGTGLNYGYTF

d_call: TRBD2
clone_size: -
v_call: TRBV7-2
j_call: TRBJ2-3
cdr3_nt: TGTGCCAGCAGCTTAGGCCGACTAGCGGGAGATACGCAGTATTTT
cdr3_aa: CASSLGRLAGDTQYF

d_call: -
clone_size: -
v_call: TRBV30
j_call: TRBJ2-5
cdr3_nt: TGTGCCTGGAGCAAAGAGACCCAGTACTTC
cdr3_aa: CAWSKETQYF

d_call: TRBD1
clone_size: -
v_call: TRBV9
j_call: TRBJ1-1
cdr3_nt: TGTGCCAGCAGCGTAGCTGGGGACAGGGCGAACACTGAAGCTTTCTTT
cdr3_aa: CASSVAGDRANTEAFF

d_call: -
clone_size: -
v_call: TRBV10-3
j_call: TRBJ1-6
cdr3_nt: TGTGCCAGCTCCCAGGACACGGTCTATTCACCCCTCCACTTT
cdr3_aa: CASSQDTVYSPLHF

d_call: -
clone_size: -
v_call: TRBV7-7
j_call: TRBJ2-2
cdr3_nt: TGTGCTAGCAGCTTAGGACAGCACACCGGGGAGCTGTTTTTT
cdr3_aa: CASSLGQHTGELFF

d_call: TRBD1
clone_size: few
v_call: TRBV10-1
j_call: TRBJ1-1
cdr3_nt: TGCGCCAGCAGTGTTACAGGGGGCGCAGCTTTCTTT
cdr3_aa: CASSVTGGAAFF

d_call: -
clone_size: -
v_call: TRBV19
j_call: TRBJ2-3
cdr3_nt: TGTGCCAGTAGTATTGCCCCGGCCAAAGCAGATACGCAGTATTTT
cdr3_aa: CASSIAPAKADTQYF

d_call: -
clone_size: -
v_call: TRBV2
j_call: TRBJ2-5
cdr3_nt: TGTGCCAGCAGTGTGGTGTACCAAGAGACCCAGTACTTC
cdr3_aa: CASSVVYQETQYF

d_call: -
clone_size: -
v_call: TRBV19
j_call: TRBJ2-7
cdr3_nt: TGTGCCAGTAGGGTGAGAGGAGACGGAGCCTACGAGCAGTACTTC
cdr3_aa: CASRVRGDGAYEQYF

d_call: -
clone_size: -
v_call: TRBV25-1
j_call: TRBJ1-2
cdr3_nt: TGTGCCAGCAGTGTCCAGAAGGGTGGCTACACCTTC
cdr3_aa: CASSVQKGGYTF

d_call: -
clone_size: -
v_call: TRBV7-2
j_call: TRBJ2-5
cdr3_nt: TGTGCCAGCAAGACAACACCGCAGGCAGAGACCCAGTACTTC
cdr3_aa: CASKTTPQAETQYF

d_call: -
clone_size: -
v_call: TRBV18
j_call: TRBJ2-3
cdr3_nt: TGTGCCAGCTCAGGCGGACACCTGACAGATACGCAGTATTTT
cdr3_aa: CASSGGHLTDTQYF

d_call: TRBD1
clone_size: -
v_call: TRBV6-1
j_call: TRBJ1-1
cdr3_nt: TGTGCCAGCAGTGAAGCGGGACAGGGGGAAGCTTTCTTT
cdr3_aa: CASSEAGQGEAFF

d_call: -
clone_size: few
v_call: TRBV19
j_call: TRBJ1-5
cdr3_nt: TGTGCCAGTAGTATCGGGGGAAATCAGCCCCAGCATTTT
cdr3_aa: CASSIGGNQPQHF

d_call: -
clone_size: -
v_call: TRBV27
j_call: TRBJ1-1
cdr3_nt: TGTGCCAGCAGTTCCCTAGGACCCACGGACGCTGAAGCTTTCTTT
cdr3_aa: CASSSLGPTDAEAFF

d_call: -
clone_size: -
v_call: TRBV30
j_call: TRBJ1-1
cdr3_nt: TGTGCCTGGAGTGTATTCTCCCGCAGGGTGATAACTGAAGCTTTCTTT
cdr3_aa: CAWSVFSRRVITEAFF

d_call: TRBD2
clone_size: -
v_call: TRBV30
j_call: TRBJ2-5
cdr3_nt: TGTGCCTGGGACGGACTCCTAGGGGAGCGGGGTGAGACCCAGTACTTC
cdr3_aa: CAWDGLLGERGETQYF

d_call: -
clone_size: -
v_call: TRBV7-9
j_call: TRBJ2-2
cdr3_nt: TGTGCCAGCAGCTTAGGGGCAGGGACCGGGGAGCTGTTTTTT
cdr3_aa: CASSLGAGTGELFF

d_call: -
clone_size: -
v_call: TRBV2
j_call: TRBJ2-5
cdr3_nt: TGTGCCAGCAGTGCGAGCAGAAGCCAAGAGACCCAGTACTTC
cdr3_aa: CASSASRSQETQYF

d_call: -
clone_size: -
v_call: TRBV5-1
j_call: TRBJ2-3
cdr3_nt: TGCGCCAGCAGCCAACCTGGGTTTCATACGCAGTATTTT
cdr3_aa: CASSQPGFHTQYF

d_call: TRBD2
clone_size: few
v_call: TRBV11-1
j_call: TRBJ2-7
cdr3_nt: TGTGCCAGCAGCTTAAGCGGGGCCTCCTACGAGCAGTACTTC
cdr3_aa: CASSLSGASYEQYF

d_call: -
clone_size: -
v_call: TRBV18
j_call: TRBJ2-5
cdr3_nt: TGTGCCAGCTCCATTCGGGCAGGGGCCCAAGAGACCCAGTACTTC
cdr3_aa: CASSIRAGAQETQYF

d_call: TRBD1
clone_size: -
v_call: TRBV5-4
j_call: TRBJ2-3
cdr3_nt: TGTGCCAGCAGCTTGCCAGGGGGTAGAGATACGCAGTATTTT
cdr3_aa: CASSLPGGRDTQYF

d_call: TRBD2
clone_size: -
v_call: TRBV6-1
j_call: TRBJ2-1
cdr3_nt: TGTGCCAGCAGTGGCGGGGGGGCCATTGAGCAGTTCTTC
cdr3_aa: CASSGGGAIEQFF

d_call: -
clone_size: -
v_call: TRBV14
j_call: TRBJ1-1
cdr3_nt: TGTGCCAGCAGCTGGCCTACCCGGACAGACCTTATGAACACTGAAGCTTTCTTT
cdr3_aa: CASSWPTRTDLMNTEAFF

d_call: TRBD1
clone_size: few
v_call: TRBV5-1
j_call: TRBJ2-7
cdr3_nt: TGCGCCAGCAGCCCCGGGACAGCCCCCTACGAGCAGTACTTC
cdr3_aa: CASSPGTAPYEQYF

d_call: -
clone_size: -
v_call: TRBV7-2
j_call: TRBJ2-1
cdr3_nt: TGTGCCAGCAGCTTATGGGCAGACAATGAGCAGTTCTTC
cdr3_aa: CASSLWADNEQFF

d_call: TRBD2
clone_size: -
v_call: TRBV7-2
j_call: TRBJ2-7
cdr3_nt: TGTGCCAGCAGCTCCGCCGGGACTAGCGGATACGAGCAGTACTTC
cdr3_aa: CASSSAGTSGYEQYF

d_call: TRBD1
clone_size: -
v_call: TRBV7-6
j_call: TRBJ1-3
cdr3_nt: TGTGCCAGCAGCCAGGGGGGACTTCTCTCTGGAAACACCATATATTTT
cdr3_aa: CASSQGGLLSGNTIYF